This is a list of T cell receptor beta chains from one sample in a study of T cell changes during pregnancy in multiple sclerosis. Clones were read by immunoSEQ multiplex PCR, and TCRdb kept only the in-frame ones, dropping some. In the table there are about 100,000 clones, just under 95% of which are singletons. The sample was peripheral blood, taken in the third trimester of pregnancy. The receptors shown here come from a female donor in good health, enrolled as a control in a pregnancy study. CDR3s include the opening cysteine and the closing phenylalanine or tryptophan. The order of the fields is V gene, clone size, J gene, D gene, CDR3 DNA, CDR3 protein. D genes are given only for firm matches. Size is omitted from some rows. Given values are once, few, many or a class for expanded clones.

TRBV4-1	NA	TRBJ1-5	NA	TGCGCCAGCAGCCAAGACGGGGGACTGATCAGCAATCAGCCCCAGCATTTT	CASSQDGGLISNQPQHF
TRBV5-4	once	TRBJ2-2	NA	TGTGCCAGCAGCTTATCAGGGGTCACCGGGGAGCTGTTTTTT	CASSLSGVTGELFF
TRBV2	NA	TRBJ1-1	NA	TGTGCCAGCAGTGTCCACCCTCGGGACACTGAAGCTTTCTTT	CASSVHPRDTEAFF
TRBV30	few	TRBJ1-1	NA	TGTGCCTGGACTTTTTGGCGGGATGAAGCTTTCTTT	CAWTFWRDEAFF
TRBV4-2	many	TRBJ2-6	TRBD2	TGTGCCAGCAGCCAAGATGGGGGGGCTGGGGCCAACGTCCTGACTTTC	CASSQDGGAGANVLTF
TRBV7-2	NA	TRBJ2-2	TRBD1	TGTGCCAGCAGCCGAGGGGGGACAGGACCCACCGGGGAGCTGTTTTTT	CASSRGGTGPTGELFF
TRBV9	NA	TRBJ1-2	NA	TGTGCCAGCAGCCGGGAGGGACATAACTATGGCTACACCTTC	CASSREGHNYGYTF
TRBV2	NA	TRBJ1-2	NA	TGTGCCAGCAGTGGAGGGCAGGGAGGGCTATATGGCTACACCTTC	CASSGGQGGLYGYTF
TRBV5-1	NA	TRBJ2-5	TRBD2	TGCGCCAGCAGCTATGGACTAGCGGGGGGGCCCTTGGAGACCCAGTACTTC	CASSYGLAGGPLETQYF
TRBV19	NA	TRBJ1-4	TRBD1	TGTGCCAGTAAACAGGGGGCTGGTGAAAAACTGTTTTTT	CASKQGAGEKLFF
TRBV11-1	NA	TRBJ2-7	TRBD1	TGTGCCAGCAGCCAACCCTTCGGGACAGGGGAGACTTACGAGCAGTACTTC	CASSQPFGTGETYEQYF
TRBV7-2	NA	TRBJ2-7	TRBD2	TGTGCCAGCAGCTTATTTACTAGCGCCTACGAGCAGTACTTC	CASSLFTSAYEQYF